Listed below are T cell receptor beta chains from one sample, sequenced in a study of T-cell reconstitution after alpha-beta-depleted transplantation in children. In TCRdb, the PCR reads were re-called with MiXCR into one record per CDR3 protein. The sample includes almost 500,000 distinct CDR3 sequences, 9.5% to 15% of them seen just once. The material sequenced was PBMCs from the stem cell graft donor, taken from the stem cell graft. The receptors were sampled from a human donor who donated a stem cell graft to a child with combined immunodeficiency. Both conserved end residues are part of each CDR3. A D gene is named only where the DNA matches it firmly. Clone size is given for some rows only: seen once, a few or many times, or a class if the clone is expanded.

-	many	TRBV9	TRBJ2-5	CASSVDLRETQYF	TGTGCCAGCAGCGTAGATTTGAGGGAGACCCAGTACTTC
TRBD1	-	TRBV6-5	TRBJ1-2	CASSSPGTGNYGYTF	TGTGCCAGCAGTTCCCCCGGGACAGGGAACTATGGCTACACCTTC
-	-	TRBV11-2	TRBJ2-3	CASSIRPSTRDTQYF	TGTGCCAGCAGCATCCGACCCTCTACTAGGGATACGCAGTATTTT
-	few	TRBV19	TRBJ2-5	CASKASFGETQYF	TGTGCCAGTAAGGCCAGCTTCGGGGAGACCCAGTACTTC
-	few	TRBV14	TRBJ2-1	CASKAGSYNEQFF	TGTGCCAGCAAAGCAGGGTCCTACAATGAGCAGTTCTTC
-	many	TRBV5-4	TRBJ1-4	CASSTARVGPNEKLFF	TGTGCCAGCAGCACCGCGCGGGTAGGCCCTAATGAAAAACTGTTTTTT
-	many	TRBV9	TRBJ2-7	CASSVGGLDYEQYF	TGTGCCAGCAGCGTAGGCGGACTCGACTACGAGCAGTACTTC
TRBD1	few	TRBV5-6	TRBJ1-1	CASRGQGTYTEAFF	TGTGCCAGCAGGGGACAGGGGACTTACACTGAAGCTTTCTTT
-	few	TRBV15	TRBJ2-2	CATSRADFGELFF	TGTGCCACCAGCAGAGCGGACTTCGGGGAGCTGTTTTTT
TRBD2	few	TRBV7-2	TRBJ2-4	CASSDTLAGGSIQYF	TGTGCCAGCAGCGACACCCTAGCGGGGGGGAGCATTCAGTACTTC
-	once	TRBV5-1	TRBJ1-1	CASSLARTRGNTEAFF	TGCGCCAGCAGCTTGGCCCGTACTCGGGGGAACACTGAAGCTTTCTTT
-	-	TRBV7-3	TRBJ2-2	CASSLPAAGGVTGELFF	TGTGCCAGCAGCTTACCGGCGGCAGGGGGGGTAACCGGGGAGCTGTTTTTT
-	-	TRBV11-2	TRBJ2-6	CASSTLGSSFFSGANVLTF	TGTGCCAGCAGCACTTTGGGCAGTTCCTTTTTCTCTGGGGCCAACGTCCTGACTTTC
-	many	TRBV6-5	TRBJ1-4	CASRYRVGLNEKLFF	TGTGCCAGCAGATACAGGGTCGGGCTAAATGAAAAACTGTTTTTT
-	few	TRBV21-1	TRBJ1-1	CASSKAPPKANTEAFF	TGTGCCAGCAGCAAAGCCCCCCCAAAGGCGAACACTGAAGCTTTCTTT
-	many	TRBV6-1	TRBJ2-7	CASSEWTESYEQYF	TGTGCCAGCAGCGAATGGACGGAATCCTACGAGCAGTACTTC
-	few	TRBV20-1	TRBJ1-1	CSASWGGLRTEAFF	TGCAGTGCTAGTTGGGGGGGTTTGCGGACTGAAGCTTTCTTT
TRBD1	many	TRBV10-3	TRBJ2-6	CATQWDSYSGANVLTF	TGTGCCACCCAGTGGGACAGCTACTCTGGGGCCAACGTCCTGACTTTC
-	-	TRBV2	TRBJ2-3	CASTPDRSRWDTQYF	TGTGCCAGCACCCCAGACAGATCTAGGTGGGATACGCAGTATTTT
-	few	TRBV3-1	TRBJ2-5	CASSQGQPRETQYF	TGTGCCAGCAGCCAAGGACAGCCTCGGGAGACCCAGTACTTC
-	few	TRBV28	TRBJ1-5	CASSLWGANQPQHF	TGTGCCAGCAGTTTATGGGGGGCAAATCAGCCCCAGCATTTT
-	-	TRBV11-3	TRBJ2-1	CASSLRSGPYNEQFF	TGTGCCAGCAGCTTACGGTCAGGGCCATACAATGAGCAGTTCTTC
-	few	TRBV12-3/TRBV12-4	TRBJ2-7	CASSLQDFDYEQYF	TGTGCCAGCAGTTTGCAGGACTTCGACTACGAGCAGTACTTC
-	many	TRBV18	TRBJ2-1	CASSPSQGLNIYNEQFF	TGTGCCAGCTCACCTTCCCAAGGACTAAACATCTACAATGAGCAGTTCTTC
-	-	TRBV3-1	TRBJ1-2	CASSPQGGAQRYGYTF	TGTGCCAGCAGCCCCCAGGGCGGGGCGCAGCGCTATGGCTACACCTTC
TRBD1	many	TRBV12-3/TRBV12-4	TRBJ1-1	CASSQDRVTRDEAFF	TGTGCCAGCAGTCAAGACAGGGTTACGAGGGATGAAGCTTTCTTT
-	-	TRBV12-3/TRBV12-4	TRBJ1-1	CASSLTVPTGAFF	TGTGCCAGCAGTTTGACGGTACCTACAGGAGCTTTCTTT
-	few	TRBV7-9	TRBJ1-3	CASSLPRDLGNTIYF	TGTGCCAGCAGCTTACCACGGGACTTGGGAAACACCATATATTTT
-	many	TRBV12-3/TRBV12-4	TRBJ2-2	CASSIWTANTGELFF	TGTGCCAGCAGCATTTGGACAGCTAACACCGGGGAGCTGTTTTTT
TRBD2	few	TRBV24-1	TRBJ2-1	CATSDRGERERVNEQFF	TGTGCCACCAGTGACCGCGGGGAGCGGGAGAGGGTGAATGAGCAGTTCTTC
-	many	TRBV29-1	TRBJ2-5	CSARQETQYF	TGCAGCGCACGGCAAGAGACCCAGTACTTC
TRBD2	few	TRBV4-3	TRBJ2-5	CASSQDRKRGIQETQYF	TGCGCCAGCAGCCAAGATCGTAAGCGGGGGATACAAGAGACCCAGTACTTC
-	few	TRBV12-3/TRBV12-4	TRBJ1-2	CASSFGGWDGYTF	TGTGCCAGCAGTTTTGGGGGCTGGGATGGCTACACCTTC
-	few	TRBV7-8	TRBJ1-1	CASSLVYVREDTEAFF	TGTGCCAGCAGCTTAGTCTATGTCAGGGAGGACACTGAAGCTTTCTTT
TRBD2	-	TRBV5-1	TRBJ2-3	CASSRGLAEYTDTQYF	TGCGCCAGCAGCCGGGGACTAGCGGAATACACAGATACGCAGTATTTT
-	few	TRBV4-2	TRBJ1-5	CASSQGLGNQPQHF	TGTGCCAGCAGCCAAGGGTTGGGCAATCAGCCCCAGCATTTT
TRBD1	few	TRBV20-1	TRBJ1-5	CSAQQGSPLPQHF	TGCAGTGCACAACAGGGGTCCCCTTTGCCCCAGCATTTT
-	-	TRBV12-3/TRBV12-4	TRBJ1-4	CASSLVRGEREKLFF	TGTGCCAGCAGTTTAGTTCGGGGTGAGCGAGAAAAACTGTTTTTT
-	many	TRBV10-3	TRBJ2-3	CAISDRTFGRGTDTQYF	TGTGCCATCAGTGACCGGACCTTCGGCCGGGGCACAGATACGCAGTATTTT
TRBD1	few	TRBV7-2	TRBJ2-1	CASSQDRGPTLYNEQFF	TGTGCCAGCAGCCAGGACAGGGGCCCCACTTTGTACAATGAGCAGTTCTTC
-	few	TRBV27	TRBJ2-4	CASSLALATKNIQYF	TGTGCCAGCAGTTTGGCGCTAGCGACCAAAAACATTCAGTACTTC
-	few	TRBV28	TRBJ1-5	CASSPPVDNQPQHF	TGTGCCAGCAGTCCCCCTGTCGACAATCAGCCCCAGCATTTT
-	many	TRBV12-3/TRBV12-4	TRBJ1-1	CASSPQAGRVTEAFF	TGTGCCAGCAGTCCCCAGGCAGGGAGGGTCACTGAAGCTTTCTTT
-	-	TRBV12-3/TRBV12-4	TRBJ1-2	CASSYGAGYTF	TGTGCCAGCAGTTACGGGGCTGGCTACACCTTC
TRBD1	-	TRBV29-1	TRBJ2-1	CSVGLAGTGVHNEQFF	TGCAGCGTTGGATTGGCCGGGACAGGGGTCCACAATGAGCAGTTCTTC
-	once	TRBV24-1	TRBJ2-6	CATSEDRVRVPGANVLTF	TGTGCCACCAGTGAGGACCGGGTCAGGGTACCTGGGGCCAACGTCCTGACTTTC
-	many	TRBV27	TRBJ2-2	CASSLGRGFTGELFF	TGTGCCAGCAGTTTAGGCAGGGGTTTCACCGGGGAGCTGTTTTTT
TRBD1	-	TRBV7-9	TRBJ2-3	CASSLGTGDSWGDTQYF	TGTGCCAGCAGCCTCGGGACAGGGGATTCCTGGGGAGATACGCAGTATTTT
TRBD1	few	TRBV12-3/TRBV12-4	TRBJ2-2	CASSNQSRDSLFF	TGTGCCAGCAGCAATCAATCCCGGGACAGTCTGTTTTTT
TRBD1	few	TRBV5-8	TRBJ2-1	CASSYGTGFHEQFF	TGTGCCAGCAGCTACGGGACAGGGTTCCATGAGCAGTTCTTC
TRBD1	many	TRBV6-2/TRBV6-3	TRBJ1-1	CASSRTGEAFF	TGTGCCAGCAGCAGGACAGGTGAAGCTTTCTTT
TRBD1	few	TRBV29-1	TRBJ1-1	CSVENPGTGNTEAFF	TGCAGCGTTGAAAATCCCGGGACAGGGAACACTGAAGCTTTCTTT